Listed below are T cell receptor beta chains from one sample, sequenced in a study of type 1 and type 2 diabetes patients. MiXCR was run by TCRdb on the multiplex PCR reads, yielding one entry per CDR3 protein. The repertoire consists of 250,000 or so distinct CDR3 sequences, with around 47% occurring once and the leading ten covering roughly 13%. The sample consisted of peripheral blood mononuclear cells (PBMCs). These receptors originate from a man younger than 35 with type 2 diabetes. Both conserved end residues are part of each CDR3. Fields, in order: D gene, V gene, J gene, clone size, CDR3 protein, CDR3 DNA. A D gene is named only where the DNA matches it firmly. Where a row states a size, it is once, few, many or the class of an expanded clone; other rows omit it.

d_call: .; v_call: TRBV19; j_call: TRBJ1-1; clone_size: .; cdr3_aa: CASMSWGNTEAFF; cdr3_nt: TGTGCCAGTATGTCGTGGGGAAACACTGAAGCTTTCTTT
d_call: .; v_call: TRBV19; j_call: TRBJ2-1; clone_size: few; cdr3_aa: CASSWSLYNEQFF; cdr3_nt: TGTGCCAGTAGTTGGAGTTTATACAATGAGCAGTTCTTC
d_call: TRBD1; v_call: TRBV7-6; j_call: TRBJ2-5; clone_size: .; cdr3_aa: CASSSGQVGETQYF; cdr3_nt: TGTGCCAGCAGCTCCGGACAGGTCGGGGAGACCCAGTACTTC
d_call: .; v_call: TRBV12-3/TRBV12-4; j_call: TRBJ2-7; clone_size: few; cdr3_aa: CASSPLQGASYEQYF; cdr3_nt: TGTGCCAGCAGTCCCCTACAGGGCGCATCCTACGAGCAGTACTTC
d_call: .; v_call: TRBV7-2; j_call: TRBJ1-5; clone_size: once; cdr3_aa: CASSLVGGGQPQHF; cdr3_nt: TGTGCCAGCAGCTTAGTCGGGGGCGGTCAGCCCCAGCATTTT
d_call: TRBD1; v_call: TRBV7-2; j_call: TRBJ2-5; clone_size: .; cdr3_aa: CASSPTGQATQYF; cdr3_nt: TGTGCCAGCAGCCCAACGGGACAGGCGACCCAGTACTTC
d_call: TRBD2; v_call: TRBV19; j_call: TRBJ2-5; clone_size: .; cdr3_aa: CASSTQGGETQYF; cdr3_nt: TGTGCCAGTAGTACCCAGGGAGGGGAGACCCAGTACTTC
d_call: TRBD2; v_call: TRBV4-3; j_call: TRBJ2-7; clone_size: .; cdr3_aa: CASSHREGSYEQYF; cdr3_nt: TGCGCCAGCAGCCATAGGGAGGGGTCCTACGAGCAGTACTTC
d_call: .; v_call: TRBV30; j_call: TRBJ1-6; clone_size: .; cdr3_aa: CAWSPQPDSPLHF; cdr3_nt: TGTGCCTGGAGTCCACAGCCCGATTCACCCCTCCACTTT
d_call: .; v_call: TRBV20-1; j_call: TRBJ2-2; clone_size: .; cdr3_aa: CSARGENTGELFF; cdr3_nt: TGCAGTGCTAGGGGGGAGAACACCGGGGAGCTGTTTTTT
d_call: .; v_call: TRBV2; j_call: TRBJ2-6; clone_size: many; cdr3_aa: CASTESGANVLTF; cdr3_nt: TGTGCCAGCACAGAATCTGGGGCCAACGTCCTGACTTTC
d_call: TRBD1; v_call: TRBV2; j_call: TRBJ2-1; clone_size: .; cdr3_aa: CASSEAGTVSYEQFF; cdr3_nt: TGTGCCAGCAGTGAAGCCGGGACAGTTAGCTATGAGCAGTTCTTC
d_call: .; v_call: TRBV5-1; j_call: TRBJ2-7; clone_size: .; cdr3_aa: CASSWRDSYEQYF; cdr3_nt: TGCGCCAGCAGCTGGCGGGACAGCTACGAGCAGTACTTC
d_call: .; v_call: TRBV20-1; j_call: TRBJ2-5; clone_size: many; cdr3_aa: CSARQLRHAEETQYF; cdr3_nt: TGCAGTGCTAGACAACTCCGACACGCTGAAGAGACCCAGTACTTC
d_call: .; v_call: TRBV28; j_call: TRBJ2-7; clone_size: .; cdr3_aa: CASSGGGSLNEQYF; cdr3_nt: TGTGCCAGCAGCGGGGGCGGTAGTTTGAACGAGCAGTACTTC
d_call: .; v_call: TRBV2; j_call: TRBJ2-7; clone_size: .; cdr3_aa: CASKDSAPYEQYF; cdr3_nt: TGTGCCAGCAAAGACAGTGCTCCCTACGAGCAGTACTTC
d_call: TRBD1; v_call: TRBV7-3; j_call: TRBJ2-1; clone_size: .; cdr3_aa: CASSRGQGTYNEQFF; cdr3_nt: TGTGCCAGCAGCCGAGGACAGGGGACCTACAATGAGCAGTTCTTC
d_call: TRBD1; v_call: TRBV10-3; j_call: TRBJ1-1; clone_size: few; cdr3_aa: CAISDTGVGTEAFF; cdr3_nt: TGTGCCATCAGCGACACAGGGGTTGGTACTGAAGCTTTCTTT
d_call: .; v_call: TRBV6-5; j_call: TRBJ1-2; clone_size: .; cdr3_aa: CASSYSLQLGYTF; cdr3_nt: TGTGCCAGCAGTTACTCGCTGCAGCTTGGCTACACCTTC
d_call: .; v_call: TRBV4-3; j_call: TRBJ1-2; clone_size: .; cdr3_aa: CASSQDRAGVFGYTF; cdr3_nt: TGCGCCAGCAGCCAAGATAGGGCAGGGGTGTTCGGCTACACCTTC
d_call: TRBD1; v_call: TRBV4-2; j_call: TRBJ2-7; clone_size: .; cdr3_aa: CASSLGTGMNYEQYF; cdr3_nt: TGTGCCAGCAGCCTGGGGACAGGAATGAACTACGAGCAGTACTTC
d_call: TRBD1; v_call: TRBV7-6; j_call: TRBJ2-7; clone_size: few; cdr3_aa: CASSQSGGGRYEQYF; cdr3_nt: TGTGCCAGCAGCCAGTCAGGGGGCGGACGCTACGAGCAGTACTTC
d_call: .; v_call: TRBV11-3; j_call: TRBJ1-4; clone_size: .; cdr3_aa: CASSLVGAWEKLFF; cdr3_nt: TGTGCCAGCAGTTTAGTGGGGGCCTGGGAAAAACTGTTTTTT
d_call: .; v_call: TRBV10-3; j_call: TRBJ1-1; clone_size: few; cdr3_aa: CAISVDSTEAFF; cdr3_nt: TGTGCCATCAGTGTAGACAGCACTGAAGCTTTCTTT
d_call: .; v_call: TRBV2; j_call: TRBJ2-7; clone_size: .; cdr3_aa: CASNPGDTRSYEQYF; cdr3_nt: TGTGCCAGCAATCCCGGGGACACACGATCCTACGAGCAGTACTTC
d_call: .; v_call: TRBV9; j_call: TRBJ2-7; clone_size: .; cdr3_aa: CASSVATSSLYEQYF; cdr3_nt: TGTGCCAGCAGCGTAGCCACTAGCAGTCTCTACGAGCAGTACTTC
d_call: .; v_call: TRBV19; j_call: TRBJ1-5; clone_size: .; cdr3_aa: CASNDLRNQPQHF; cdr3_nt: TGTGCCAGTAACGATCTGCGAAATCAGCCCCAGCATTTT
d_call: .; v_call: TRBV15; j_call: TRBJ2-5; clone_size: many; cdr3_aa: CATSRDSETQYF; cdr3_nt: TGTGCCACCAGCAGAGATTCAGAGACCCAGTACTTC
d_call: TRBD2; v_call: TRBV4-1; j_call: TRBJ2-7; clone_size: few; cdr3_aa: CASSQNNLAGDRNEQYF; cdr3_nt: TGCGCCAGCAGCCAAAACAACCTAGCGGGAGACAGGAACGAGCAGTACTTC